This T cell receptor beta chain appears in the sequencing data of a study of blood T cell repertoires in COVID-19. Study context: Acute and convalescent COVID-19 specimens originated in the United States, Italy and Spain. Nucleic acid was either cDNA or gDNA, and it came from T cells, B-cell-depleted T cells, or PBMCs.

Per the authors' pipeline: Amplification with reference gene primers provided the estimates of nucleated cell counts. Only in-frame clones appear in the TCRdb table, and some are missing; sequencing was by immunoSEQ multiplex PCR. V and J calls and clone size are given by that table; D and trimming were obtained from the DNA. The table records about 84,000 clones, 70% to 85% of them present only once. CDR3 length: 14 amino acids. V trimming: 1 base; J trimming: 4 bases; junction bases outside the gene matches: 4. Germline values: CDR1 SGHRS, CDR2 YFSETQ. This clone was detected only a few times. The chain joins TRBV5-1 to TRBJ1-2; TRBD1 matches at 7 bases. This TCR derives from a man between 65 and 80 years old with acute or convalescent COVID-19. The material sequenced was peripheral blood. CDR3 nucleotides: TGCGCCAGCAGCTTGCAGGGGGACGGCTATGGCTACACCTTC. As protein: CASSLQGDGYGYTF.